This is a list of T cell receptor beta chains from one sample in a study of T-cell memory formation after mild COVID-19. A single record per CDR3 protein comes from TCRdb applying MiXCR to the 5' RACE reads. The table records roughly 400,000 distinct CDR3 sequences, around 17% of them present only once. Source material: PBMCs or a T cell subset sorted from them (not recorded which). These receptors originate from a man younger than 35 who had mild COVID-19 (a few samples of this study predate the infection). Cell type and time point are not known. Both conserved end residues are part of each CDR3. A D gene is named only where the DNA matches it firmly. Not all rows give a size; the values are once, few, many and, for expanded clones, a class.

J,V,D,size,CDR3,DNA
TRBJ1-1,TRBV5-1,TRBD1,few,CASSPLTGAEAFF,TGCGCCAGCAGCCCACTAACAGGGGCTGAAGCTTTCTTT
TRBJ1-2,TRBV5-1,NA,NA,CASSLVAESRGYTF,TGCGCCAGCAGCTTGGTGGCGGAATCGAGAGGCTACACCTTC
TRBJ2-3,TRBV21-1,NA,NA,CASSKAGTGLNTDTQYF,TGTGCCAGCAGCAAAGCCGGGACAGGACTAAACACAGATACGCAGTATTTT
TRBJ1-1,TRBV20-1,TRBD1,NA,CSARADRAEAFF,TGCAGTGCTAGGGCGGACAGGGCTGAAGCTTTCTTT
TRBJ2-1,TRBV6-2/TRBV6-3,TRBD2,NA,CASSLSSGGNNEQFF,TGTGCCAGCAGTTTAAGTAGCGGGGGGAACAATGAGCAGTTCTTC
TRBJ2-7,TRBV11-3,NA,NA,CASSSQQAPYEQYF,TGTGCCAGCAGCTCGCAGCAGGCCCCGTACGAGCAGTACTTC
TRBJ1-5,TRBV4-3,NA,few,CASSQGPYGEPQHF,TGCGCCAGCAGCCAAGGACCGTACGGAGAGCCCCAGCATTTT
TRBJ2-3,TRBV5-1,TRBD1,NA,CASSLGQGVSTQYF,TGCGCCAGCAGCTTGGGACAGGGAGTTAGTACGCAGTATTTT
TRBJ1-3,TRBV6-6,NA,NA,CASSLQWGSTSSGNTIYF,TGTGCCAGCAGTCTTCAATGGGGGTCGACTTCCTCTGGAAACACCATATATTTT
TRBJ2-1,TRBV11-1,NA,few,CASSFSEGVNEQFF,TGTGCCAGCAGCTTTTCCGAAGGGGTGAATGAGCAGTTCTTC
TRBJ2-7,TRBV12-3/TRBV12-4,NA,NA,CASTPTSTYEQYF,TGTGCCAGCACCCCGACGTCCACCTACGAGCAGTACTTC
TRBJ1-2,TRBV10-1,TRBD1,NA,CASSEDRASGYTF,TGCGCAAGCAGTGAGGACAGGGCCAGTGGCTACACCTTC
TRBJ2-1,TRBV5-6,NA,few,CASSTGGNWVNEQFF,TGTGCCAGCAGCACTGGGGGCAATTGGGTCAATGAGCAGTTCTTC
TRBJ1-4,TRBV29-1,NA,NA,CSVGHRNEKLFF,TGCAGCGTCGGTCACCGGAATGAAAAACTGTTTTTT
TRBJ2-7,TRBV6-5,NA,few,CASSRDGFEQYF,TGTGCCAGCAGTCGTGACGGATTCGAGCAGTACTTC
TRBJ2-6,TRBV28,NA,NA,CASSHYISGANVLTF,TGTGCCAGCAGCCACTATATTTCTGGGGCCAACGTCCTGACTTTC
TRBJ1-2,TRBV10-2,NA,few,CASSELDGSNYGYTF,TGCGCCAGCAGTGAGCTGGACGGTTCTAACTATGGCTACACCTTC
TRBJ1-2,TRBV5-4,NA,NA,CASSAGLSYTF,TGTGCCAGCAGCGCAGGGTTAAGCTACACCTTC
TRBJ2-7,TRBV29-1,NA,many,CSARGTDYYEQYF,TGCAGCGCCCGTGGGACCGATTACTACGAGCAGTACTTC
TRBJ2-5,TRBV20-1,NA,few,CSRRTQETQYF,TGCAGCCGGCGGACCCAAGAGACCCAGTACTTC
TRBJ2-5,TRBV6-6,NA,NA,CASSYPGRVGTQYF,TGTGCCAGCAGTTACCCCGGGCGGGTGGGGACCCAGTACTTC
TRBJ2-5,TRBV5-1,NA,NA,CASSGGSGLRQETQYF,TGCGCCAGCAGCGGGGGCAGTGGACTAAGACAAGAGACCCAGTACTTC
TRBJ2-1,TRBV5-1,TRBD2,NA,CASTPPGGGMHEQFF,TGCGCCAGCACCCCCCCGGGCGGGGGGATGCATGAGCAGTTCTTC
TRBJ2-1,TRBV4-2,TRBD2,many,CASSPKSGVEQFF,TGTGCCAGCAGCCCTAAAAGCGGGGTTGAGCAGTTCTTC
TRBJ2-7,TRBV20-1,NA,NA,CSATRRTTFSYEQYF,TGCAGTGCGACTCGCAGGACAACATTCTCCTACGAGCAGTACTTC
TRBJ1-5,TRBV7-9,NA,few,CALGDGGQPQHF,TGTGCCCTAGGGGACGGGGGTCAGCCCCAGCATTTT
TRBJ2-7,TRBV7-8,NA,few,CASSLSGWYEQYF,TGTGCCAGCAGCTTATCGGGTTGGTACGAGCAGTACTTC
TRBJ2-3,TRBV2,NA,NA,CANTFTDTQYF,TGTGCCAACACTTTCACAGATACGCAGTATTTT
TRBJ1-6,TRBV6-5,NA,NA,CASSYSPGRSPLHF,TGTGCCAGCAGTTACTCACCGGGCCGTTCACCCCTCCACTTT
TRBJ1-6,TRBV7-2,TRBD1,few,CASSLTGGTLHF,TGTGCCAGCAGCCTGACAGGGGGAACCCTCCACTTT
TRBJ2-2,TRBV5-1,NA,NA,CASSTWTAGELFF,TGCGCCAGCAGCACCTGGACCGCCGGGGAGCTGTTTTTT
TRBJ1-1,TRBV29-1,NA,few,CSVLGAMNTEAFF,TGCAGCGTTCTAGGAGCGATGAACACTGAAGCTTTCTTT
TRBJ1-1,TRBV28,NA,NA,CASSRQDNTEAFF,TGTGCCAGCAGCAGACAGGACAACACTGAAGCTTTCTTT
TRBJ1-1,TRBV20-1,TRBD1,NA,CSARRAGGLRATEAFF,TGCAGTGCTAGACGCGCAGGGGGTTTGCGGGCGACTGAAGCTTTCTTT
TRBJ2-1,TRBV18,TRBD1,many,CASSPRTGFPYNEQFF,TGTGCCAGCTCACCGCGGACAGGGTTCCCTTACAATGAGCAGTTCTTC
TRBJ2-7,TRBV20-1,NA,NA,CSARMTGSYEQYF,TGCAGTGCTAGGATGACAGGTTCCTACGAGCAGTACTTC
TRBJ2-5,TRBV28,NA,NA,CASKSGTPLETQYF,TGTGCCAGCAAGTCCGGGACCCCCCTAGAGACCCAGTACTTC
TRBJ2-5,TRBV11-2,NA,NA,CASSVNTRRETQYF,TGTGCCAGCAGCGTAAACACGAGGAGGGAGACCCAGTACTTC
TRBJ2-7,TRBV15,NA,NA,CATSSNSYEQYF,TGTGCCACCAGCAGTAACTCCTACGAGCAGTACTTC
TRBJ2-1,TRBV6-5,NA,many,CASSWDSGFGQFF,TGTGCCAGCAGTTGGGATAGCGGCTTTGGGCAGTTCTTC
TRBJ2-3,TRBV12-3/TRBV12-4,TRBD2,few,CASSELAGAPDTQYF,TGTGCCAGCAGTGAACTAGCGGGGGCCCCAGATACGCAGTATTTT
TRBJ2-2,TRBV19,TRBD1,NA,CASSPGQVLGELFF,TGTGCCAGTAGTCCGGGACAGGTCCTCGGGGAGCTGTTTTTT
TRBJ2-3,TRBV7-3,NA,NA,CASSLAGAEPTRAQYF,TGTGCCAGCAGCTTAGCTGGGGCAGAACCCACACGAGCGCAGTATTTT
TRBJ1-4,TRBV19,NA,NA,CATQDVGATNEKLFF,TGTGCCACCCAGGACGTAGGGGCAACTAATGAAAAACTGTTTTTT
TRBJ1-1,TRBV3-1,NA,few,CASSLLKVVNTEAFF,TGTGCCAGCAGCCTCCTGAAGGTAGTGAACACTGAAGCTTTCTTT
TRBJ1-5,TRBV6-1,NA,NA,CASREPLNQPQHF,TGTGCCAGCAGGGAGCCCCTCAATCAGCCCCAGCATTTT
TRBJ2-1,TRBV2,TRBD2,few,CASSDFMSGDTYNEQFF,TGTGCCAGCAGTGATTTTATGAGCGGGGATACCTACAATGAGCAGTTCTTC
TRBJ1-2,TRBV9,NA,few,CASQTGEGGYTF,TGTGCCAGCCAGACGGGGGAGGGTGGCTACACCTTC
TRBJ2-5,TRBV2,NA,NA,CASSEAGSPEWGAGETQYF,TGTGCCAGCAGTGAAGCGGGGTCCCCCGAGTGGGGGGCGGGAGAGACCCAGTACTTC
TRBJ2-7,TRBV12-3/TRBV12-4,NA,NA,CASSASDRAAYEQYF,TGTGCCAGCAGCGCCTCGGACCGGGCGGCCTACGAGCAGTACTTC
TRBJ1-1,TRBV4-2,NA,NA,CASRQDRGANTEAFF,TGTGCCAGCAGGCAAGACCGCGGGGCGAACACTGAAGCTTTCTTT
TRBJ2-2,TRBV12-3/TRBV12-4,NA,NA,CASSFSTGWTGELFF,TGTGCCAGCAGTTTCTCAACAGGGTGGACCGGGGAGCTGTTTTTT